A selection of T cell receptor beta chains follows, all from one sample in a study of cytomegalovirus exposure and HLA in healthy donors. Produced via immunoSEQ multiplex PCR; TCRdb's table is partial and in-frame only. The record lists some 200,000 clones, of which the ten most abundant hold roughly 0.7%. Sequences were obtained from PBMCs. The source of these receptors is a boy aged 5-17 years in good health and CMV-seronegative. Both conserved end residues are part of each CDR3. A D gene is named only where the DNA matches it firmly.

v_call	d_call	j_call	cdr3_aa	cdr3_nt
TRBV5-1	TRBD1	TRBJ2-5	CASSSRTGSEETQYF	TGCGCCAGCAGCTCCAGGACAGGGTCTGAAGAGACCCAGTACTTC
TRBV5-4	TRBD2	TRBJ2-7	CASSLAGSGGLLWYF	TGTGCCAGCAGCTTGGCGGGTAGCGGGGGGTTGTTGTGGTACTTC
TRBV4-1	NA	TRBJ1-2	CASSQGAGERYGYTF	TGCGCCAGCAGCCAAGGAGCAGGGGAGCGGTATGGCTACACCTTC
TRBV5-5	TRBD1	TRBJ2-5	CASRAVDRQETQYF	TGTGCCAGCCGAGCGGTGGACAGGCAAGAGACCCAGTACTTC
TRBV25-1	NA	TRBJ1-3	CASSERQRGNTIYF	TGTGCCAGCAGTGAAAGACAGCGAGGAAACACCATATATTTT
TRBV6-5	NA	TRBJ1-1	CASRRGAMNTEAFF	TGTGCCAGCCGACGGGGGGCCATGAACACTGAAGCTTTCTTT
TRBV28	TRBD1	TRBJ1-3	CASSWDRRTGNTIYF	TGTGCCAGCAGTTGGGACAGGAGAACTGGAAACACCATATATTTT
TRBV5-4	TRBD1	TRBJ2-1	CASSLPGTGGPNLYNEQFF	TGTGCCAGCAGCTTACCCGGGACAGGGGGTCCGAACCTCTACAATGAGCAGTTCTTC
TRBV7-2	NA	TRBJ1-5	CASSPHGENNQPQHF	TGTGCCAGCAGCCCTCATGGGGAGAACAATCAGCCCCAGCATTTT
TRBV13	TRBD1	TRBJ1-1	CASSSNPGQGLPNTEAFF	TGTGCCAGCAGCTCAAACCCGGGACAGGGGCTTCCGAACACTGAAGCTTTCTTT
TRBV2	TRBD2	TRBJ2-5	CASTPLAGGQETQYF	TGTGCCAGCACCCCACTAGCGGGGGGGCAAGAGACCCAGTACTTC
TRBV9	NA	TRBJ2-2	CASSSGGELFF	TGTGCCAGCAGCTCCGGCGGGGAGCTGTTTTTT
TRBV6-5	TRBD1	TRBJ2-7	CASSRQGAGEQYF	TGTGCCAGCAGTCGACAGGGGGCTGGCGAGCAGTACTTC
TRBV5-6	TRBD2	TRBJ2-5	CASSSFGTSGGWAQYF	TGTGCCAGCAGCTCCTTCGGGACTAGCGGGGGTTGGGCCCAGTACTTC
TRBV6-8	NA	TRBJ1-5	CASISPMTSKSQPQHF	TGTGCCAGCATCTCACCAATGACTTCCAAGTCTCAGCCCCAGCATTTT
TRBV30	TRBD1	TRBJ1-1	CAWSPLPATGAAEAFF	TGTGCCTGGAGTCCCCTCCCCGCAACAGGGGCGGCTGAAGCTTTCTTT
TRBV7-9	TRBD1	TRBJ2-7	CASSPGGTGTYEQYF	TGTGCCAGCAGCCCAGGGGGGACAGGAACCTACGAGCAGTACTTC